The 18 T cell receptor beta chains reported below all come from one sample, sequenced in a study of post-analysis software for immune sequencing data. Incorporated into the TCR beta cDNA libraries were unique molecular identifiers, which served to reduce PCR and sequencing biases. TCRdb reprocessed the PCR reads with MiXCR, giving one entry per CDR3 protein. The repertoire holds just over 250,000 distinct CDR3 sequences, with 30% to 45% as singletons. Study results and limitations: Patients carried 4 or 5 TRBV segments more frequently than controls did, and TRBV5-6, TRBV5-1 and TRBV20-1 were among them.

Antigen specificity for these receptors is unknown. Sample: blood. Every receptor here comes from a girl aged 5 to 17 with multiple sclerosis.

J is TRBJ2-5 and V is TRBV18; D unclear. The CDR3 is 15 residues long. Germline values: CDR1 KGHSH, CDR2 LQKENI. V lost 3 bases to trimming and J lost 5 bases, with 16 bases between them. For the CDR3, the DNA is TGTGCCAGCTCACCCCGGGCCCAAGCGACGGAGACCCAGTACTTC. Its translation: CASSPRAQATETQYF.

There are a few counts of this clonotype. This chain uses TRBV6-2 or TRBV6-3 with TRBJ2-7; tentative D call: TRBD2 (5 bases). The CDR3 extends over 14 amino acids. V dropped 7 bases and J dropped 2 bases, with 15 bases sitting between them. The germline V gene has CDR1 MNHEY and CDR2 SVGEGT. CDR3 coding DNA: TGTGCCAGCACCGCCCAGCGAGGGACCTACGAGCAGTACTTC. This sequence encodes CASTAQRGTYEQYF.

This clonotype has ten or more counts. The chain combines TRBV29-1 with TRBJ2-6; TRBD1 matches 10 bases. The germline V gene has CDR1 SQVTM and CDR2 ANQGSEA. The CDR3 is made up of 19 amino acids. The V gene end was trimmed by 0 bases and the J gene end by 3 bases; junction bases not matched to a gene: 11. CDR3 protein: CSVEDQGQGGADGANVLTF. The DNA for the CDR3 is TGCAGCGTTGAAGATCAAGGACAGGGGGGGGCAGATGGGGCCAACGTCCTGACTTTC.

This clonotype occurred many times. The V call is TRBV5-1, the J call TRBJ2-6; 7 nucleotides align to TRBD1. The CDR3 sequence is 15 residues long. The V and J ends lost 4 bases and 3 bases, in that order; junction bases with no gene match: 4. In germline, CDR1 is SGHRS, CDR2 YFSETQ. CDR3 in DNA: TGCGCCAGCAGCACGCAGGGGGTTGGGGCCAACGTCCTGACTTTC. Its translation: CASSTQGVGANVLTF.

Notes on this clonotype: One base away lies a much larger clone, so this may be a sequencing read error. The chain couples TRBV6-2 or TRBV6-3 to TRBJ1-5; D ambiguous. Per the germline V gene, CDR1 is MNHEY and CDR2 is SVGEGT. This CDR3 has 15 residues. CDR3 protein: CASSFWADSSQPQHF. The CDR3 DNA is TGTGCCAGCAGTTTTTGGGCGGATAGCAGTCAGCCCCAGCATTTT.

This clonotype appeared many times. In nucleotides, the CDR3 is TGTGCCAGCAGCTTAAGGAACCCACAGGACTATGGCTACACCTTC. It is translated as CASSLRNPQDYGYTF. The chain carries TRBV7-9 and TRBJ1-2, with D maybe TRBD1 (5 bases). With 2 bases removed from V and 3 bases from J, the gap between germline ends came to 13 bases. The CDR3 extends over 15 amino acids. Germline V gives CDR1 SEHNR, CDR2 FQNEAQ (reference sequence).

This clonotype came up many times. This chain uses TRBV7-9 with TRBJ1-2; possible D gene TRBD1, 5 bases. This CDR3 is built from 13 residues. Looked up from germline, CDR1 is SEHNR and CDR2 is FQNEAQ (reference sequence). Between the trimmed V and J ends, which lost 2 bases and 7 bases, there was a span of 11 bases. CDR3: CASSLSGDSGYTF. The CDR3 DNA reads TGTGCCAGCAGCTTATCGGGGGACTCTGGCTACACCTTC.

The V call is TRBV5-6, the J call TRBJ2-1, with D possibly TRBD1 on 5 matching bases. CDR1 is SGHDT, CDR2 YYEEEE, per germline. The V end was cut by 5 bases, the J end by 5 bases, with 11 bases between. The CDR3 sequence is 13 residues long. In DNA form, the CDR3 reads TGTGCCAGCAGAAGATCAGGGAACAATGAGCAGTTCTTC. Translating gives CASRRSGNNEQFF.

The chain has TRBV5-1 and TRBJ2-7; 9 nucleotides match TRBD2. The junction had 15 bases not matched to a gene; V was cut back by 4 bases and J by 7 bases. Looked up from germline, CDR1 is SGHRS and CDR2 is YFSETQ. This CDR3 spans 16 amino acids. The CDR3, as DNA: TGCGCCAGCAGCCCGGGACTAGCTTTGGTGAGCGGTGAGCAGTACTTC. Translating gives CASSPGLALVSGEQYF.

This clonotype was recorded a few times. This rearrangement joins TRBV10-3 to TRBJ1-1; no reliable D call. The CDR3 is 12 residues long. The V end lost 8 bases, the J end lost 9 bases, and 16 bases lay between the germline ends. Germline V CDR1 and CDR2: ENHRY, SYGVKD. CDR3: CAIFGAQLKAFF. The DNA of the CDR3 is TGTGCCATCTTCGGTGCCCAATTAAAAGCTTTCTTT.

CDR3 loop: CASSPGQGNEQYF. The CDR3 DNA follows: TGTGCCAGCAGTCCGGGGCAGGGCAACGAGCAGTACTTC. The chain links TRBV28 to TRBJ2-7; perhaps D is TRBD1 or TRBD2 (5 bases each). The CDR3 has 13 amino acids. Germline CDR1 and CDR2: MDHEN and SYDVKM. Trimming removed 5 bases at V and 5 bases at J, with 13 bases between.

The sample holds a few counts of this clonotype. The CDR3 here is CASSPQWGRDTEAFF. The CDR3 DNA reads as TGCGCCAGCAGCCCCCAATGGGGGAGGGACACTGAAGCTTTCTTT. The chain couples TRBV5-1 to TRBJ1-1, with TRBD1 as a possible D gene (5 bases). Germline CDR1 SGHRS, CDR2 YFSETQ. The CDR3 covers 15 residues. V gave up 4 bases and J gave up 3 bases, with 16 bases separating them.

The rearrangement links TRBV5-1 to TRBJ2-1, with 10 bases aligning to TRBD2. V shed 4 bases and J 4 bases; nucleotides not matched to a gene: 8. The V gene's germline CDR1 is SGHRS and CDR2 YFSETQ. The CDR3 has 16 amino acids. As DNA, the CDR3 is TGCGCCAGCAGCCCAGGTACTAGCGGGAAATACAATGAGCAGTTCTTC. This gives the protein CASSPGTSGKYNEQFF.

This clonotype occurred many times. The chain links TRBV20-1 to TRBJ2-4, with D perhaps assigned TRBD1 or TRBD2 (5 bases each). The CDR3 has 10 amino acids. The V gene lost 5 bases and the J gene lost 13 bases, with 12 bases spanning the gap. Germline V gives CDR1 DFQATT, CDR2 SNEGSKA (reference sequence). The CDR3 loop is CSAGTGNQYF. The CDR3 nucleotides are TGCAGTGCTGGGACCGGAAACCAGTACTTC.

V and J are TRBV12-3 or TRBV12-4 and TRBJ2-7; D is undetermined. CDR3 length equals 14 residues. Trimming took 5 bases from V and 0 from J, leaving 11 bases between them. Here the CDR3 reads CASSALSSSYEQYF. CDR3 bases: TGTGCCAGCAGTGCTCTCTCGAGCTCCTACGAGCAGTACTTC.

This clonotype appeared many times. The rearrangement joins TRBV5-1 to TRBJ2-5; no clear D. V was cut by 0 bases and J by 4 bases, with 4 bases left in between. The CDR3 sequence is 12 residues long. The germline gives CDR1 SGHRS, CDR2 YFSETQ. The CDR3 region is CASSLDGETQYF. The CDR3 DNA reads TGCGCCAGCAGCTTGGATGGAGAGACCCAGTACTTC.

CDR3 protein: CAISTSASSYNEQFF. CDR3 bases: TGTGCCATCAGTACTAGCGCCAGCTCCTACAATGAGCAGTTCTTC. The genes are TRBV10-3 and TRBJ2-1, with TRBD2 matching 7 bases. Trimming took 5 bases from V and 0 from J; bases not matched to a gene: 4. This CDR3 comprises 15 residues. From germline, CDR1 is ENHRY and CDR2 SYGVKD.

This clonotype was detected once. This chain uses TRBV7-6 with TRBJ2-3, with 11 bases that match TRBD2. The CDR3 is made up of 16 amino acids. J gave up 3 bases and V 5 bases, and 7 bases lay outside the gene matches. The germline gives CDR1 SGHVS, CDR2 FNYEAQ. CDR3 DNA sequence: TGTGCCAGCAGCCTCGCTAGCGGGGGGATGACAGATACGCAGTATTTT. It encodes CASSLASGGMTDTQYF.